This T cell receptor beta chain was sequenced for a study of response to subunit inactivated influenza vaccine. One entry per CDR3 protein, called by TCRdb with MiXCR from the RT-PCR reads. The sample lists 400,000 to 650,000 distinct CDR3 sequences; about 7.2% were seen once. Whole-study findings and limits: There was a suggestion from the authors that each seasonal influenza vaccination recruits few new T cells.

This CDR3 is 15 amino acids long. Trimming removed 0 bases at V and 2 bases at J, with 11 bases between. This clonotype was observed at least ten times. No antigen is known for it. The sequence was obtained from a man aged 45-69 years who received an inactivated influenza vaccine. This sample comprised PBMCs from blood, obtained less than 30 months after vaccination. This rearrangement joins TRBV12-3 or TRBV12-4 to TRBJ2-7; possible D gene TRBD2, 5 bases. DNA of the CDR3: TGTGCCAGCAGTTTAGCAGCGGCAGGAACCTACGAGCAGTACTTC. Translated: CASSLAAAGTYEQYF.